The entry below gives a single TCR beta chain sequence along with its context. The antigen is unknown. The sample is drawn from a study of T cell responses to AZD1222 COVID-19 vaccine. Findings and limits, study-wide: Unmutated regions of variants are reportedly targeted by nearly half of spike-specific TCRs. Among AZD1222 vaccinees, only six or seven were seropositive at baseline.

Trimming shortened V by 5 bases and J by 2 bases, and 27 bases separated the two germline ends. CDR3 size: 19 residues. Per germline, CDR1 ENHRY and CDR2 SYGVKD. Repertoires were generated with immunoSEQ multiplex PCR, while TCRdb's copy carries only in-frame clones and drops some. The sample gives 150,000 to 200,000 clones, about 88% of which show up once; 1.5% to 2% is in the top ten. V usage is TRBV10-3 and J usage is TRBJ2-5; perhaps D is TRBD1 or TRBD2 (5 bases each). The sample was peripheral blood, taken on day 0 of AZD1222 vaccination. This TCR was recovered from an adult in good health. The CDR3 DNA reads TGTGCCATCAGTATCGGGGCCACCTCAGGTAAAACTAGGCAAGAGACCCAGTACTTC. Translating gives CAISIGATSGKTRQETQYF.